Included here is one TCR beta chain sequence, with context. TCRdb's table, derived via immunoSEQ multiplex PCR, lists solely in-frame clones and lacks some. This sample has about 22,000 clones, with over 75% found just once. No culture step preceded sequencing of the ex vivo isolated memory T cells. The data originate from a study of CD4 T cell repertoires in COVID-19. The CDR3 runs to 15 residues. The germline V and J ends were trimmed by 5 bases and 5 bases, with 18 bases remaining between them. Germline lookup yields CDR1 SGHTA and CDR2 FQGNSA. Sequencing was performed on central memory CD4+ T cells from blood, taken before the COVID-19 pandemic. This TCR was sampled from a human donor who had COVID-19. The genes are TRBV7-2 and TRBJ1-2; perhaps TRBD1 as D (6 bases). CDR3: CASSARGAGVYGYTF. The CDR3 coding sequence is TGTGCCAGCAGCGCCCGAGGGGCAGGGGTATATGGCTACACCTTC. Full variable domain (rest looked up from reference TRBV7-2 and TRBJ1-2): GAGVSQSPSNKVTEKGKDVELRCDPISGHTALYWYRQSLGQGLEFLIYFQGNSAPDKSGLPSDRFSAERTGGSVSTLTIQRTQQEDSAVYLCASSARGAGVYGYTFGSGTRLTVV.